The rows below give T cell receptor beta chains drawn from one sample of a study of shared clonotypes between healthy human individuals. Sequenced by immunoSEQ multiplex PCR; TCRdb stores in-frame clones only, minus some. The sample lists 2,100,000 or so clones, 95% seen once, with approximately 0.13% in the top ten. The sequenced sample was naive CD4+ T cells sorted from blood. The receptors stem from a man between 18 and 29 years old in good health. The CDR3 runs from the conserved cysteine through the conserved F or W. D genes are given only for firm matches. A clone size is listed for some rows: how often the clone was seen (once, few, many), or a class if it is expanded.

j_call v_call clone_size d_call cdr3_nt cdr3_aa
TRBJ2-1 TRBV29-1 once TRBD2 TGCAGCGTTGAGGGTATTTGGCTAGCGGGGGGTAACAACAGCTCCTACAATGAGCAGTTCTTC CSVEGIWLAGGNNSSYNEQFF
TRBJ2-7 TRBV7-9 - - TGTGCCAGCACCCGGACCAAGTTATACCAAATGAAAGCCGAGCAGTACTTC CASTRTKLYQMKAEQYF
TRBJ2-1 TRBV5-1 - TRBD2 TGCGCCAGCAGCTCATCCGGGACTAGCAGCAATGAGCAGTTCTTC CASSSSGTSSNEQFF
TRBJ2-7 TRBV6-1 - - TGTGCCAGCATGGTCGCTAGGGCCTACGAGCAGTACTTC CASMVARAYEQYF
TRBJ2-7 TRBV5-1 - TRBD2 TGCGCCAGCAGCTCCCGAGAGCGGGGGGAGTACGAGCAGTACTTC CASSSRERGEYEQYF
TRBJ1-2 TRBV6-6 - TRBD1 TGTGCCAGCAGTTTCCTCGGACAGGGAAATGGCTACACCTTC CASSFLGQGNGYTF
TRBJ2-5 TRBV5-1 - - TGCGCCAGCAGCAGGGCCCAAGGGGGCCAAGAGACCCAGTACTTC CASSRAQGGQETQYF
TRBJ2-5 TRBV4-1 - TRBD2 TGCGCCAGCAGCATCCTAGCGGGAGTCGGGCAAGAGACCCAGTACTTC CASSILAGVGQETQYF
TRBJ2-5 TRBV18 - - TGTGCCAGCTCACCAGGGGGACAAGAGACCCAGTACTTC CASSPGGQETQYF
TRBJ2-1 TRBV29-1 - - TGCAGCGTTCCCCGTTGGGACAATGAGCAGTTCTTC CSVPRWDNEQFF
TRBJ1-1 TRBV10-3 - - TGTGCCATCATGAGGGACACTGAAGCTTTCTTT CAIMRDTEAFF
TRBJ2-3 TRBV5-1 - - TGCGCCAGCAGCAGGGGACTCCCAGATACGCAGTATTTT CASSRGLPDTQYF
TRBJ2-7 TRBV15 - - TGTGCCACCAGAGCCGGGACAAGCTCCTACGAGCAGTACTTC CATRAGTSSYEQYF
TRBJ2-3 TRBV9 - TRBD2 TGTGCCAGCAGCGCGTCTAGCGGGAGTCCAAATACGCAGTATTTT CASSASSGSPNTQYF
TRBJ2-1 TRBV11-3 once - TGTGCCAGCAGCTCGGCCGGCAATGAGCAGTTCTTC CASSSAGNEQFF
TRBJ2-1 TRBV7-8 - TRBD2 TGTGCCAGCAGCTTCAGACTAGCGGACTTCTACAATGAGCAGTTCTTC CASSFRLADFYNEQFF
TRBJ2-2 TRBV7-2 - - TGTGCCAGCAGCCGACCCGGGGGGAACACCGGGGAGCTGTTTTTT CASSRPGGNTGELFF
TRBJ1-6 TRBV6-6 - - TGTGCCAGCAGTTACCCGGGACACGAAAATTCACCCCTCCACTTT CASSYPGHENSPLHF
TRBJ2-2 TRBV27 - TRBD2 TGTGCCAGCAGTGAGCAGCGGGGGGTAAACACCGGGGAGCTGTTTTTT CASSEQRGVNTGELFF
TRBJ2-3 TRBV6-5 - - TGTGCCAGCAGTCCCTACAGGGCAGATACGCAGTATTTT CASSPYRADTQYF